The 16 T cell receptor beta chains below were found in one sample sequenced in a study of T cell changes during pregnancy in multiple sclerosis. Profiled with immunoSEQ multiplex PCR; TCRdb holds only in-frame clones, not every one. The sample lists about 74,000 clones, under 95% occurring once. Sequences were derived from peripheral blood, sampled in the third trimester of pregnancy. The receptors were gathered from a female donor with multiple sclerosis, enrolled in a pregnancy study.

The V and J genes are TRBV9 and TRBJ1-6; 8 nucleotides line up with TRBD1. Germline V gene data show CDR1 as SGDLS and CDR2 as YYNGEE. This CDR3 region has 17 residues. V shed 3 bases, J shed 3 bases, and the junction held 8 bases outside the gene matches. As DNA, the CDR3 is TGTGCCAGCAGCGCCGGACAGGGATTAGGCTATAATTCACCCCTCCACTTT. Residues: CASSAGQGLGYNSPLHF.

This rearrangement joins TRBV7-8 to TRBJ1-2; no clear D gene. Germline V gene lookup returns CDR1 SGHVS and CDR2 FQNEAQ. V was cut by 3 bases and J by 8 bases, with 13 bases left in between. This CDR3 is built from 13 residues. For the CDR3, the DNA is TGTGCCAGCAGCTTTGTATTAGGAGGAGGCTACACCTTC. This gives the protein CASSFVLGGGYTF.

This sequence joins TRBV28 and TRBJ1-1; 9 nucleotides match TRBD1. Trimming took 6 bases from V and 4 from J; bases not matched to a gene: 6. The length of the CDR3 is 14 residues. Germline V gene sequence: CDR1 MDHEN, CDR2 SYDVKM. Here the CDR3 reads CASSLTGGPTEAFF. The CDR3 nucleotides are TGTGCCAGCAGCTTGACAGGGGGGCCCACTGAAGCTTTCTTT. Together with reference TRBV28 and TRBJ1-1, the CDR3 gives the full variable domain: DVKVTQSSRYLVKRTGEKVFLECVQDMDHENMFWYRQDPGLGLRLIYFSYDVKMKEKGDIPEGYSVSREKKERFSLILESASTNQTSMYLCASSLTGGPTEAFFGQGTRLTVV.

The chain combines TRBV12-2 with TRBJ1-6. TRBV12-2 is termed a pseudogene. There are 18 residues in the CDR3. This chain's CDR3 is CASRLADVGLGGNSPLHF. DNA of the CDR3: TGTGCAAGTCGCTTAGCCGACGTGGGACTCGGGGGGAATTCACCCCTCCACTTT.

This chain connects TRBV11-1 to TRBJ2-5, with no clear D. The CDR3 is 12 residues long. The germline gives CDR1 SGHAT, CDR2 FQDESV (reference sequence). The ends were cut back, 4 bases at V and 2 bases at J, with 5 bases in the middle. The chain's CDR3 is CASSYEQETQYF. For the CDR3, the DNA is TGTGCCAGCAGCTACGAGCAAGAGACCCAGTACTTC.

The V gene is TRBV19, the J gene TRBJ1-5; 9 bases fit TRBD1. The CDR3 covers 19 residues. V lost 5 bases and J lost 0; bases outside the gene matches: 14. Germline V lookup: CDR1 LNHDA, CDR2 SQIVND (reference sequence). CDR3 nucleotides: TGTGCCAGTAGTGAACAGGGGGCGCAGGGGGGGTATAGCAATCAGCCCCAGCATTTT. Its translation is CASSEQGAQGGYSNQPQHF.

The chain uses TRBV27 and TRBJ2-1, with 10 positions matching TRBD2. Unmatched junction bases numbered 4, after V lost 4 bases and J lost 4 bases. Germline CDR1 reads MNHEY; CDR2 reads SMNVEV (reference sequence). The CDR3 sequence is 15 residues long. In DNA, the CDR3 is TGTGCCAGCAGTTCCGGACTAGCGGCGTACAATGAGCAGTTCTTC. Translating gives CASSSGLAAYNEQFF.

This chain joins TRBV19 and TRBJ1-5; D is possibly TRBD1 (6 bases). Germline-derived CDR1 and CDR2 are LNHDA and SQIVND (reference sequence). This CDR3 spans 14 amino acids. Trimming stripped 4 bases from V and 5 bases from J, with 12 bases between. The CDR3 loop reads CASSKGGGDQPQHF. In DNA, the CDR3 is TGTGCCAGTAGTAAGGGGGGGGGTGATCAGCCCCAGCATTTT.

This sequence joins TRBV28 and TRBJ1-1; D is uncertain. Deletions cut 2 bases from V and 0 bases from J, with 7 bases between. This CDR3 region has 14 residues. Germline V CDR1 and CDR2: MDHEN, SYDVKM. The CDR3 protein is CASSLRALNTEAFF. CDR3 in DNA: TGTGCCAGCAGTTTACGAGCCTTGAACACTGAAGCTTTCTTT. Full variable domain (missing parts from reference TRBV28 and TRBJ1-1): DVKVTQSSRYLVKRTGEKVFLECVQDMDHENMFWYRQDPGLGLRLIYFSYDVKMKEKGDIPEGYSVSREKKERFSLILESASTNQTSMYLCASSLRALNTEAFFGQGTRLTVV.

The chain combines TRBV5-1 with TRBJ1-2, with TRBD1 as a possible D gene (6 bases). The CDR3 extends over 14 amino acids. V was clipped by 2 bases and J by 2 bases, with 10 bases between them. Germline V gives CDR1 SGHRS, CDR2 YFSETQ. This chain's CDR3 is CASSFSTGNYGYTF. The CDR3 bases are TGCGCCAGCAGCTTCAGTACAGGGAACTATGGCTACACCTTC.

The chain employs TRBV6-1 and TRBJ1-4, with 12 bases identical to TRBD1. This CDR3 contains 15 residues. Germline V gene data show CDR1 as MNHNS and CDR2 as SASEGT. The trim removed 3 bases at V and 8 bases at J, leaving 4 bases unmatched. The CDR3, as DNA: TGTGCCAGCAGTGACCCGGGACAGGGGGCCGAAAAACTGTTTTTT. This codes for CASSDPGQGAEKLFF.

The V call is TRBV11-2, the J call TRBJ2-4; no clear D gene. Per the germline V gene, CDR1 is SGHAT and CDR2 is FQNNGV. CDR3 size: 13 residues. The V end lost 1 base, the J end lost 14 bases, and 15 bases lay between the germline ends. The CDR3 here is CASSLVVSGREYF. The DNA of the CDR3 is TGTGCCAGCAGCTTAGTCGTTTCTGGGCGTGAGTACTTC. Combining the CDR3 with reference TRBV11-2 and TRBJ2-4 gives the whole variable domain EAGVAQSPRYKIIEKRQSVAFWCNPISGHATLYWYQQILGQGPKLLIQFQNNGVVDDSQLPKDRFSAERLKGVDSTLKIQPAKLEDSAVYLCASSLVVSGREYFGAGTRLSVL.

This chain uses TRBV5-1 with TRBJ1-2, with 7 bases lining up with TRBD1. V lost 3 bases, J lost 6 bases, and 8 bases stayed unmatched. Germline lookup yields CDR1 SGHRS and CDR2 YFSETQ. The CDR3 sequence is 14 residues long. The CDR3 DNA reads TGCGCCAGCAGCTCCCAGGGGGATGCTCATGGCTACACCTTC. Its protein product is CASSSQGDAHGYTF. Filled out from reference TRBV5-1 and TRBJ1-2, the complete variable domain reads KAGVTQTPRYLIKTRGQQVTLSCSPISGHRSVSWYQQTPGQGLQFLFEYFSETQRNKGNFPGRFSGRQFSNSRSEMNVSTLELGDSALYLCASSSQGDAHGYTFGSGTRLTVV.

This rearrangement joins TRBV4-3 to TRBJ1-2, with D perhaps matching TRBD1 (5 bases). CDR3 length equals 16 residues. The germline CDR1 and CDR2 sequences are LGHNA and YSLEER. Trimming took 0 bases from V and 4 from J, leaving 15 bases between them. The CDR3 coding sequence is TGCGCCAGCAGCCAAGAAACCGGGGGAGGGGCCTATGGCTACACCTTC. Translating gives CASSQETGGGAYGYTF.

The V gene is TRBV6-5, the J gene TRBJ1-2; 7 nucleotides line up with TRBD1. Trimming cost V 5 bases and J 5 bases; bases outside gene matches: 11. The V gene's germline CDR1 is MNHEY and CDR2 SVGAGI. The CDR3 is 15 amino acids. The CDR3 DNA reads TGTGCCAGCAGTCCCTACGAGGGGGCCCGGTATGGCTACACCTTC. This gives the protein CASSPYEGARYGYTF.

This sequence joins TRBV18 and TRBJ2-2, with D maybe TRBD2 (5 bases). There are 14 residues in the CDR3. Per the germline V gene, CDR1 is KGHSH and CDR2 is LQKENI. V was pared by 6 bases and J by 3 bases, with 11 bases between. The CDR3 DNA reads TGTGCCAGCTCGGGCGGGCATTACACCGGGGAGCTGTTTTTT. Its translation is CASSGGHYTGELFF.